This T cell receptor (beta chain) was recovered during a study of blood T cells in healthy people across ages. A second PCR of roughly 6 to 12 cycles used a sample-barcoded 5' primer and a J-beta primer mix. MiXCR, run by TCRdb on the 5' RACE reads, gives a single entry per CDR3 protein. The sample yields approximately 1.5 million distinct CDR3 sequences, roughly 30% seen once. In germline, CDR1 is SEHNR, CDR2 FQNEAQ (reference sequence). The CDR3 is 15 residues long. V was trimmed by 6 bases and J by 8 bases, leaving 19 bases between them. The chain couples TRBV7-9 to TRBJ1-4; D is perhaps TRBD1 (5 bases). Sequencing was carried out using blood. The clonotype was recovered from a woman in her 30s in good health. The chain's CDR3 is CASRAPRDPGEKLFF. The CDR3 coding sequence is TGTGCCAGCAGAGCACCCAGGGACCCCGGGGAAAAACTGTTTTTT.